Below, 20 T cell receptor beta chains from the same sample are listed, as sequenced in a study of T cell responses to AZD1222 COVID-19 vaccine. The repertoire was sequenced with immunoSEQ multiplex PCR; TCRdb's copy has only in-frame clones and lacks some. Of around 140,000 clones listed, more than 85% were seen once; the top ten hold approximately 2.1%. The sequencing used peripheral blood, collected 28 days after the second AZD1222 dose. These receptor sequences come from an adult who received the AZD1222 COVID-19 vaccine.

The rearrangement uses TRBV5-6 and TRBJ2-1; a weak D match, TRBD1 (6 bases). The CDR3 runs to 16 residues. The germline CDR1 and CDR2 sequences are SGHDT and YYEEEE. Deletions cut 4 bases from V and 3 bases from J, with 17 bases between. CDR3 amino acids: CASSTGVWTVYNEQFF. CDR3 bases: TGTGCCAGCAGCACTGGAGTCTGGACAGTCTACAATGAGCAGTTCTTC.

For the CDR3, the DNA is TGTGCCAGCAGCCAAGATTTTGGGCAGGGTGATGGCTACACCTTC. It codes for CASSQDFGQGDGYTF. This rearrangement joins TRBV4-2 to TRBJ1-2, with D perhaps TRBD1 (5 bases). The CDR3 has 15 amino acids. The germline V gene encodes CDR1 LGHNA and CDR2 YNFKEQ. Trimming stripped 0 bases from V and 6 bases from J, with 14 bases between.

The V gene is TRBV6-5, the J gene TRBJ2-1; D is unresolved. This CDR3 contains 15 residues. Germline CDR1 is MNHEY and CDR2 is SVGAGI. V gave up 4 bases and J gave up 0 bases, with 10 bases separating them. Written as DNA, the CDR3 is TGTGCCAGCAGTTCTTGGCAGGCCTCCTACAATGAGCAGTTCTTC. Translating gives CASSSWQASYNEQFF.

V gene TRBV5-1 combines with J gene TRBJ2-1; a possible D gene is TRBD1 (5 bases). Germline V gene sequence: CDR1 SGHRS, CDR2 YFSETQ. V lost 4 bases and J lost 0, with 14 bases in between. The CDR3 sequence is 16 residues long. CDR3 residues: CASSIVGQDSYNEQFF. DNA for the CDR3: TGCGCCAGCAGCATCGTTGGACAAGACTCCTACAATGAGCAGTTCTTC.

The chain joins TRBV2 to TRBJ2-2, with D possibly being TRBD1 (5 bases). The germline V gene has CDR1 SNHLY and CDR2 FYNNEI. V was shortened by 3 bases and J by 7 bases, with 15 bases between the two germline ends. The CDR3 has 15 residues. The CDR3: CASSEQGKLFGELFF. The DNA of the CDR3 is TGTGCCAGCAGTGAGCAGGGAAAACTTTTCGGGGAGCTGTTTTTT.

V and J are TRBV5-1 and TRBJ2-5; 8 bases map to TRBD1. This CDR3 comprises 13 residues. Germline CDR1 SGHRS, CDR2 YFSETQ. Trimming removed 4 bases from V and 3 bases from J; junction bases left unmatched: 2. CDR3 in DNA: TGCGCCAGCAGCATGGGACAGGAAGAGACCCAGTACTTC. It translates to CASSMGQEETQYF.

The chain is built from TRBV13 and TRBJ2-1; D may be TRBD2 (5 bases). This CDR3 is built from 15 residues. From germline, CDR1 is PRHDT and CDR2 FYEKMQ (reference sequence). Trimming took off 0 bases at V and 4 bases at J, with 10 bases between the two ends. CDR3 sequence: CASSLGGNEYNEQFF. The CDR3 DNA reads as TGTGCCAGCAGCTTAGGCGGGAACGAGTACAATGAGCAGTTCTTC. Together with reference TRBV13 and TRBJ2-1, the CDR3 gives the full variable domain: AAGVIQSPRHLIKEKRETATLKCYPIPRHDTVYWYQQGPGQDPQFLISFYEKMQSDKGSIPDRFSAQQFSDYHSELNMSSLELGDSALYFCASSLGGNEYNEQFFGPGTRLTVL.

The genes are TRBV5-1 and TRBJ1-4, with 9 bases lining up with TRBD1. Germline CDR1 and CDR2: SGHRS and YFSETQ. V gave up 2 bases and J gave up 7 bases; unmatched junction bases: 3. The CDR3 is 14 amino acids. The CDR3 DNA sequence: TGCGCCAGCAGCTTCGGGACAGGGTCTGAAAAACTGTTTTTT. It is translated as CASSFGTGSEKLFF.

The rearrangement links TRBV7-8 to TRBJ2-2; 9 bases are shared with TRBD1. CDR1 and CDR2 from the germline V gene are SGHVS and FQNEAQ. CDR3 size: 17 residues. V shed 4 bases, J shed 4 bases, and the junction held 10 bases outside the gene matches. CDR3 nucleotides: TGTGCCAGCAGCTCCAGTCACAGGGGGCTTGGCACCGGGGAGCTGTTTTTT. This codes for CASSSSHRGLGTGELFF.

This chain uses TRBV10-1 with TRBJ2-3; a possible D gene is TRBD2 (6 bases). CDR3 size: 15 residues. CDR1 is WNHNN and CDR2 is SYGVQD in the germline V gene (reference sequence). V gave up 3 bases and J gave up 3 bases, with 13 bases separating them. In DNA, the CDR3 is TGCGCCAGCAGTGAACCTAGCGAAGGGACAGATACGCAGTATTTT. Its translation: CASSEPSEGTDTQYF.

J is TRBJ2-5 and V is TRBV11-3; 15 nucleotides line up with TRBD2. Germline V lookup: CDR1 SGHNT, CDR2 YENEEA. The CDR3 extends over 17 amino acids. V lost 1 base and J lost 5; bases outside the gene matches: 5. CDR3 sequence: CASSLGGLAGGTETQYF. The DNA of the CDR3 is TGTGCCAGCAGCTTAGGGGGACTAGCGGGAGGTACGGAGACCCAGTACTTC.

This clone was observed a few times. The chain carries TRBV5-6 and TRBJ2-3; 14 bases match TRBD2. Unmatched junction bases numbered 9, after V lost 4 bases and J lost 11 bases. Germline assignment: CDR1 SGHDT and CDR2 YYEEEE. The CDR3 covers 15 residues. DNA of the CDR3: TGTGCCAGCAGCGACGGGACTAGCGGGGGCTCGATGCAGTATTTT. Amino acid sequence: CASSDGTSGGSMQYF.

The chain joins TRBV5-1 to TRBJ1-4; 7 nucleotides line up with TRBD1. J was trimmed by 6 bases and V by 4 bases; bases with no gene match: 6. The CDR3 has 14 amino acids. Germline loops: CDR1 SGHRS, CDR2 YFSETQ. CDR3: CASSPAGTDEKLFF. CDR3 bases: TGCGCCAGCAGCCCAGCGGGGACAGATGAAAAACTGTTTTTT.

The J gene is TRBJ1-1, the V gene TRBV6-5; TRBD1 is a possible D gene (6 bases). Germline CDR1 reads MNHEY; CDR2 reads SVGAGI. This CDR3 spans 12 amino acids. Trimming removed 1 base from V and 11 bases from J, with 11 bases in between. The CDR3 bases are TGTGCCAGCAGTTACTACGGGGGGCAGGCTTTCTTT. Translated: CASSYYGGQAFF.

This chain links TRBV5-4 with TRBJ1-1; D is uncertain. The CDR3 sequence is 13 residues long. Between the trimmed V and J ends, which lost 1 base and 1 base, there was a span of 5 bases. CDR1 and CDR2 (germline): SGHNT, YYREEE (reference sequence). CDR3 protein: CASSLRQNTEAFF. CDR3 nucleotide sequence: TGTGCCAGCAGCTTGAGACAGAACACTGAAGCTTTCTTT.

This chain uses TRBV20-1 with TRBJ2-1, with TRBD1 as a possible D gene (6 bases). The CDR3 loop spans 11 amino acids. V was shortened by 5 bases and J by 14 bases, with 16 bases between the two germline ends. In germline, CDR1 is DFQATT, CDR2 SNEGSKA (reference sequence). Here the CDR3 DNA reads TGCAGTGCTCCCCGGACAGTTTGGGAGTTCTTC. Amino acid sequence: CSAPRTVWEFF.

The gene calls are TRBV3-1 (or the pseudogene TRBV3-2) and TRBJ1-3; D unclear. Germline CDR1 LGHDT, CDR2 YNNKEL (reference sequence). Trimming shortened V by 10 bases and J by 2 bases, and 15 bases separated the two germline ends. The CDR3 spans 14 residues. CDR3 DNA: TGTGCCACCAGTTCGAGGGAGGCTGGAAACACCATATATTTT. Translated: CATSSREAGNTIYF.

This chain connects TRBV7-9 to TRBJ1-1; D possibly corresponds to TRBD1 (6 bases). The CDR3 is made up of 15 amino acids. The germline gives CDR1 SEHNR, CDR2 FQNEAQ (reference sequence). Trimming pared 5 bases from V and 1 base from J, leaving 14 bases between. The CDR3 nucleotides read TGTGCCAGCAGCCCGCACCCGGACAGGAACACTGAAGCTTTCTTT. Amino acids: CASSPHPDRNTEAFF.

V gene TRBV6-6 combines with J gene TRBJ1-1, with 9 bases identical to TRBD1. This CDR3 has 17 amino acids. V dropped 5 bases and J dropped 4; count of bases not matched to a gene: 14. Germline loops: CDR1 MNHNY, CDR2 SVGAGI (reference sequence). In nucleotides, the CDR3 is TGTGCCAGCAGTCCCGTCCCGGGACAGGGATCGGGCACTGAAGCTTTCTTT. It yields the protein CASSPVPGQGSGTEAFF.

This sequence joins TRBV2 and TRBJ2-7, with a possible D match to TRBD1 (6 bases). Trimming took off 4 bases at V and 3 bases at J, with 7 bases between the two ends. CDR1 SNHLY and CDR2 FYNNEI come from the germline V gene. The CDR3 spans 12 residues. This CDR3 reads CASSVRGYEQYV. The CDR3 bases are TGTGCCAGCAGTGTCAGGGGCTACGAGCAGTACGTC.